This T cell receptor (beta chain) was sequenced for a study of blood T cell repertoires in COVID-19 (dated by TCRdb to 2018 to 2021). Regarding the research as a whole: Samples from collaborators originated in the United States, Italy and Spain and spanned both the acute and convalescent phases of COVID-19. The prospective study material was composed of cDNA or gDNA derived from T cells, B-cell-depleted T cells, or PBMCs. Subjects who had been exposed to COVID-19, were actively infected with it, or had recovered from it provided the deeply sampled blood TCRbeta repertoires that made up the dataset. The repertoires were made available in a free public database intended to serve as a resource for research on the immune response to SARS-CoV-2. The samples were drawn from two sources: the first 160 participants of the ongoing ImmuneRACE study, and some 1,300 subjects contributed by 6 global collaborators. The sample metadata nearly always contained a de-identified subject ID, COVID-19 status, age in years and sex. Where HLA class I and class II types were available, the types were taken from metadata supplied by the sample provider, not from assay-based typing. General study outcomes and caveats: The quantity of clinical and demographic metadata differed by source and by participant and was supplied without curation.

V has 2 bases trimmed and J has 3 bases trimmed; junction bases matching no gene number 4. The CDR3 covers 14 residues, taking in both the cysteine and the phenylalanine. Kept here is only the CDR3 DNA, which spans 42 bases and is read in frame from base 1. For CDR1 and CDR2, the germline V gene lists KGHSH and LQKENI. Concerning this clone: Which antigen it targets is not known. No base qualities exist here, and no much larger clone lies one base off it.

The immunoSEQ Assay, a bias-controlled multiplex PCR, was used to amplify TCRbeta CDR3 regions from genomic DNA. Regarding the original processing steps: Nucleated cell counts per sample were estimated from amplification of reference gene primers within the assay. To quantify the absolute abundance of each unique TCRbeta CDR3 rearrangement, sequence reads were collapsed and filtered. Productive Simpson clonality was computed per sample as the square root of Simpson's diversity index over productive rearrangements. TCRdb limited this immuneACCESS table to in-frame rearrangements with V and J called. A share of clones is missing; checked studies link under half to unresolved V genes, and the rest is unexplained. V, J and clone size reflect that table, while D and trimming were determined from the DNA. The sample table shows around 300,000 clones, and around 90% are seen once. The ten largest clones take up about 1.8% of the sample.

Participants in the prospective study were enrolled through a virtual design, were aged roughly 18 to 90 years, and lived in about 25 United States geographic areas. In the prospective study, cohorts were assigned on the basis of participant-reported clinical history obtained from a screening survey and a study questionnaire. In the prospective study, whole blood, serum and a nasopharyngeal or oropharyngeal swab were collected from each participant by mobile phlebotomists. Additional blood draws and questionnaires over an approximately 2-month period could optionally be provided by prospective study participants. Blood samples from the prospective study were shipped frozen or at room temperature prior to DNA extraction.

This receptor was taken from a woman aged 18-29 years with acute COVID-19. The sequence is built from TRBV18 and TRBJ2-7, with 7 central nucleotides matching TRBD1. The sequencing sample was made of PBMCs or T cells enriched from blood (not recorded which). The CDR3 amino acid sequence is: CASSPGTANYEQYF. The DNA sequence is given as TGTGCCAGCTCACCAGGGACAGCAAACTACGAGCAGTACTTC. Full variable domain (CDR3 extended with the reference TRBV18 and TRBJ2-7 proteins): NAGVMQNPRHLVRRRGQEARLRCSPMKGHSHVYWYRQLPEEGLKFMVYLQKENIIDESGMPKERFSAEFPKEGPSILRIQQVVRGDSAAYFCASSPGTANYEQYFGPGTRLTVT.